These 10 T cell receptor beta chains share one sample of origin, sequenced in a study of cytomegalovirus exposure and HLA in healthy donors. The PCR ran on 60 Vbeta and 13 Jbeta primers. TCRdb's copy holds only in-frame clones and misses some; the assay was immunoSEQ multiplex PCR. The repertoire includes 150,000 to 200,000 clones, 60% to 85% of them detected once, and 3% to 3.5% sits in the top ten. The specimen was PBMCs. These receptor sequences come from a female donor in good health and CMV-seronegative.

This clone was seen a few times. The chain's CDR3 is CASSMRDGRATEQFF. CDR3 sequence (DNA): TGTGCCAGCAGCATGCGAGATGGGCGCGCAACTGAGCAGTTCTTC. The chain couples TRBV7-2 to TRBJ2-1; D call uncertain. Germline assignment: CDR1 SGHTA and CDR2 FQGNSA. This CDR3 contains 15 residues. The germline V and J ends were trimmed by 5 bases and 9 bases, with 20 bases remaining between them. The full variable domain, with the rest looked up from reference TRBV7-2 and TRBJ2-1, is GAGVSQSPSNKVTEKGKDVELRCDPISGHTALYWYRQSLGQGLEFLIYFQGNSAPDKSGLPSDRFSAERTGGSVSTLTIQRTQQEDSAVYLCASSMRDGRATEQFFGPGTRLTVL.

This rearrangement joins TRBV10-3 to TRBJ1-5, with 8 positions matching TRBD1. The CDR3 runs 16 residues. V trimming: 2 bases; J trimming: 4 bases; junction bases outside the gene matches: 7. Per the germline V gene, CDR1 is ENHRY and CDR2 is SYGVKD. CDR3 amino acids: CAISEPDRGGNQPQHF. CDR3 sequence (DNA): TGTGCCATCAGTGAGCCAGACAGGGGAGGAAATCAGCCCCAGCATTTT.

Points on this clone: One end of the junction varies from germline; a read error may be responsible. The V call is TRBV7-9, the J call TRBJ2-1, with 10 bases aligning to TRBD2. Per the germline V gene, CDR1 is SEHNR and CDR2 is FQNEAQ (reference sequence). This CDR3 comprises 17 residues. The CDR3: CSSSFFAPAGGSVEQFF. CDR3 coding DNA: TGTTCCAGCAGCTTTTTTGCTCCAGCGGGAGGGTCCGTAGAGCAGTTCTTC.

In its sample, this clone was seen once. The rearrangement uses TRBV6-1 and TRBJ1-3; D gene unclear. V was shortened by 4 bases and J by 0 bases, with 13 bases between the two germline ends. Germline CDR1 MNHNS, CDR2 SASEGT. This CDR3 region has 16 residues. In DNA, the CDR3 is TGTGCCAGCAGTGGTCCCGCCTCTACCTCTGGAAACACCATATATTTT. This codes for CASSGPASTSGNTIYF.

The chain is built from TRBV28 and TRBJ1-3; 8 positions match TRBD1. The germline CDR1 and CDR2 sequences are MDHEN and SYDVKM. V shed 4 bases and J 0 bases; nucleotides not matched to a gene: 2. The CDR3 loop spans 15 amino acids. The CDR3 DNA reads TGTGCCAGCAGTTCAGGGACAGGCTCTGGAAACACCATATATTTT. Residues: CASSSGTGSGNTIYF.

This chain connects TRBV7-9 to TRBJ1-3, with D maybe TRBD1 (6 bases). This CDR3 spans 14 amino acids. V gave up 5 bases and J gave up 4 bases, with 12 bases separating them. Germline V gives CDR1 SEHNR, CDR2 FQNEAQ (reference sequence). This chain's CDR3 is CASSAAGVGNTIYF. The CDR3 DNA reads as TGTGCCAGCAGCGCGGCAGGGGTAGGAAACACCATATATTTT.

The rearrangement uses TRBV18 and TRBJ2-1, with D possibly matching TRBD2 (6 bases). Germline CDR1 KGHSH, CDR2 LQKENI. Trimming cost V 4 bases and J 7 bases, with 11 bases left between them. The CDR3 is 13 residues long. The CDR3 DNA follows: TGTGCCAGCTCACTTCCCGGGAGAAATGAGCAGTTCTTC. Its protein product is CASSLPGRNEQFF.

This chain uses TRBV9 with TRBJ2-2, with 7 bases fitting TRBD1. Germline V CDR1 and CDR2: SGDLS, YYNGEE. The J segment lost 6 bases and the V segment lost 4 bases, leaving 9 bases of the junction unmatched. The CDR3 length is 15 residues. For the CDR3, the DNA is TGTGCCAGCAGCTCCTTGTTGCAGGGGGCCGGGGAGCTGTTTTTT. It translates to CASSSLLQGAGELFF.

Only one count was recorded for this clone. This chain joins TRBV6-5 and TRBJ1-2; TRBD1 matches at 9 bases. The germline V gene encodes CDR1 MNHEY and CDR2 SVGAGI. This CDR3 has 14 amino acids. With 2 bases clipped from V and 6 bases from J, the junction kept 4 bases outside the gene matches. The CDR3 here is CASSYAQGADGYTF. For the CDR3, the DNA is TGTGCCAGCAGTTACGCACAGGGGGCCGATGGCTACACCTTC.

The V call is TRBV28, the J call TRBJ1-5; 7 bases match TRBD1. With V trimmed by 4 bases and J by 4 bases, 10 bases remained unmatched. This CDR3 is 16 amino acids long. Germline loops: CDR1 MDHEN, CDR2 SYDVKM. Written as DNA, the CDR3 is TGTGCCAGCAGTTCAGACAGGGTAGGAGGGAATCAGCCCCAGCATTTT. Amino acid sequence: CASSSDRVGGNQPQHF.